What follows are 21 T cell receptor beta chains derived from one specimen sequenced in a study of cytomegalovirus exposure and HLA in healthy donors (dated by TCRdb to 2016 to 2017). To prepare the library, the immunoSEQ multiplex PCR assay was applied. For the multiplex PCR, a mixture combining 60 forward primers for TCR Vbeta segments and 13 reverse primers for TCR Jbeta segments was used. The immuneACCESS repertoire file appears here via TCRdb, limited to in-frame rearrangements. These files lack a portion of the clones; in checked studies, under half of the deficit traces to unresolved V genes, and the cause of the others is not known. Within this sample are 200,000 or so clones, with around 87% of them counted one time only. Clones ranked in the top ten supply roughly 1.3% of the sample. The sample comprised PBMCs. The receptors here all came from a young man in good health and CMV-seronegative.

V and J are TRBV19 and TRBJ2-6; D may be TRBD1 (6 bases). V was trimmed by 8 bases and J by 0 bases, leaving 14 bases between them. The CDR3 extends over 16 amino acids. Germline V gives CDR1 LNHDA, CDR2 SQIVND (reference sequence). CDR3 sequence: CASSQGPYSGANVLTF. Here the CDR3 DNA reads TGTGCCAGTTCGCAGGGGCCGTACTCTGGGGCCAACGTCCTGACTTTC.

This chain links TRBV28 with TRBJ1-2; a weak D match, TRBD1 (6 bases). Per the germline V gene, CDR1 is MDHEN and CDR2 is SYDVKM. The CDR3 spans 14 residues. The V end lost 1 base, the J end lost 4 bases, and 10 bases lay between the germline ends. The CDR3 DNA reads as TGTGCCAGCAGTTTATCAGGGGCCTCCTATGGCTACACCTTC. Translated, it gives CASSLSGASYGYTF.

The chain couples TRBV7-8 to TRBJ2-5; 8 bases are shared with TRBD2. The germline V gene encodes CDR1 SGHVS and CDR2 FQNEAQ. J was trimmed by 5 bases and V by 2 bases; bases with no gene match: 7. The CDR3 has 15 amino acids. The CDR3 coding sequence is TGTGCCAGCAGCTTAATTTCGGGGGGGAGGGAGACCCAGTACTTC. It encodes CASSLISGGRETQYF.

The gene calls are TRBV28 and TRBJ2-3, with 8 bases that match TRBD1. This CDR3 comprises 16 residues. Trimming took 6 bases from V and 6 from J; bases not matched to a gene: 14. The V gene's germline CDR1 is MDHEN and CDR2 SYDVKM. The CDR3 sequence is CASSPSGTGGLDTQYF. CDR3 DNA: TGTGCCAGCAGCCCCTCCGGGACAGGTGGGCTGGATACGCAGTATTTT. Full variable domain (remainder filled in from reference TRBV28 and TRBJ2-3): DVKVTQSSRYLVKRTGEKVFLECVQDMDHENMFWYRQDPGLGLRLIYFSYDVKMKEKGDIPEGYSVSREKKERFSLILESASTNQTSMYLCASSPSGTGGLDTQYFGPGTRLTVL.

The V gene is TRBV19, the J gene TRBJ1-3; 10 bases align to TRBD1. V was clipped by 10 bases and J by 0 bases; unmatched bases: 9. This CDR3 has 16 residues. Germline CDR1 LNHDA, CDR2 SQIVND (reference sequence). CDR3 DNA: TGTGCCATTTGGGGGGGACAGGGGAGCTCTGGAAACACCATATATTTT. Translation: CAIWGGQGSSGNTIYF.

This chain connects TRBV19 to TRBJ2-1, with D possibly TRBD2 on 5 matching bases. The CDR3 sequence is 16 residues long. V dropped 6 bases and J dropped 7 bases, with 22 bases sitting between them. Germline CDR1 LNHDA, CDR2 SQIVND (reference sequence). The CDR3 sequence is CASSPMRVGTANEQFF. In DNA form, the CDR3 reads TGTGCCAGTAGCCCCATGCGGGTGGGAACCGCTAATGAGCAGTTCTTC. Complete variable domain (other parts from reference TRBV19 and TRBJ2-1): DGGITQSPKYLFRKEGQNVTLSCEQNLNHDAMYWYRQDPGQGLRLIYYSQIVNDFQKGDIAEGYSVSREKKESFPLTVTSAQKNPTAFYLCASSPMRVGTANEQFFGPGTRLTVL.

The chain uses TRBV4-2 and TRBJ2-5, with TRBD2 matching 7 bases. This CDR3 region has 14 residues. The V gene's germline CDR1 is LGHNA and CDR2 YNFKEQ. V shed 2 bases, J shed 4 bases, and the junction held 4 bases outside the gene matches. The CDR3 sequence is CASSQIGEGETQYF. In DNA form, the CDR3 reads TGTGCCAGCAGCCAAATCGGGGAGGGAGAGACCCAGTACTTC.

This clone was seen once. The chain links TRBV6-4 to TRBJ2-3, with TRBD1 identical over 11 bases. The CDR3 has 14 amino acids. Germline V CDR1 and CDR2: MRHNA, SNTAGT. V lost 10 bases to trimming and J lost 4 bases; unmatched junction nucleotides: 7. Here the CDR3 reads CATKPGQGADTQYF. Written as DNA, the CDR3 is TGTGCCACCAAACCGGGACAGGGGGCAGATACGCAGTATTTT.

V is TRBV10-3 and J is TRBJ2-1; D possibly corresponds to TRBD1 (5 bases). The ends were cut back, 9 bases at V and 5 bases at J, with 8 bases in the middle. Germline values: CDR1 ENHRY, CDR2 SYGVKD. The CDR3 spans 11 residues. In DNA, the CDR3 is TGTGCCATGGGGCCTAACAATGAGCAGTTCTTC. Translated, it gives CAMGPNNEQFF.

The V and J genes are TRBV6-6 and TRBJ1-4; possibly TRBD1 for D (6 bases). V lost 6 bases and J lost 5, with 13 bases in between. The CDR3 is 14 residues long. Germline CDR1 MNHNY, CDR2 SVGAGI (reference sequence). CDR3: CASSGQFPNEKLFF. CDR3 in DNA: TGTGCCAGCAGCGGACAGTTCCCAAATGAAAAACTGTTTTTT.

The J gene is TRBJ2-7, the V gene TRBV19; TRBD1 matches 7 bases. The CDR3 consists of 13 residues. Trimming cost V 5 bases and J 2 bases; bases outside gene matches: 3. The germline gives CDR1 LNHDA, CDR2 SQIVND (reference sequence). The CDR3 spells CASSPTGTYEQYF. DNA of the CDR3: TGTGCCAGTAGTCCGACAGGGACCTACGAGCAGTACTTC.

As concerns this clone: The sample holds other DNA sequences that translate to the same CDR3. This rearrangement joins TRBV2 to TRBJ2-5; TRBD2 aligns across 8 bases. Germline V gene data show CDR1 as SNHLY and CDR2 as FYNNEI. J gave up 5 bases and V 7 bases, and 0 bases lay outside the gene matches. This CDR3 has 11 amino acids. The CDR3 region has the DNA TGTGCCAGCATAGCGGGGGAGACCCAGTACTTC. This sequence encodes CASIAGETQYF.

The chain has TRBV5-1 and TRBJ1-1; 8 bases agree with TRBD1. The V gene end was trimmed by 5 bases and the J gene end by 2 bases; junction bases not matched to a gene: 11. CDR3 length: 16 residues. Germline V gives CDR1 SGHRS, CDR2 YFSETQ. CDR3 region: CASRAGQGGINTEAFF. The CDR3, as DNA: TGCGCCAGCAGAGCTGGACAGGGAGGGATCAACACTGAAGCTTTCTTT.

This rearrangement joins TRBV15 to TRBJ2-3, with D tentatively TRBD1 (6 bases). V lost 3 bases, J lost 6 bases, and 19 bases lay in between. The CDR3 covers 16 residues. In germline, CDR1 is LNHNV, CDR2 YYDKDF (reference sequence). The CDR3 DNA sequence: TGTGCCACCAGCAGGAACTCAGGGGCTCCTCCGGATACGCAGTATTTT. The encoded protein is CATSRNSGAPPDTQYF. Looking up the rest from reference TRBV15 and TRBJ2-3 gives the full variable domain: DAMVIQNPRYQVTQFGKPVTLSCSQTLNHNVMYWYQQKSSQAPKLLFHYYDKDFNNEADTPDNFQSRRPNTSFCFLDIRSPGLGDTAMYLCATSRNSGAPPDTQYFGPGTRLTVL.

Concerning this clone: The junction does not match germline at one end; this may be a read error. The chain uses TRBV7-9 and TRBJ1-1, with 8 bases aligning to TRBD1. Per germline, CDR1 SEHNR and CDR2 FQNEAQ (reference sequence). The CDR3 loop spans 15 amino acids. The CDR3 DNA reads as TGTTCCAGCAGCTTAAGTTTCCAGACAGGGGAAGAGGCTTTCTTT. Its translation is CSSSLSFQTGEEAFF.

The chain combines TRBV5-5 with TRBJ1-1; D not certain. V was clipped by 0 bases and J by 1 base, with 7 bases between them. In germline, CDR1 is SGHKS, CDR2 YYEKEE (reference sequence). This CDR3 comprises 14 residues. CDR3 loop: CASSLDRRNTEAFF. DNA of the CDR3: TGTGCCAGCAGCTTGGATCGGAGGAACACTGAAGCTTTCTTT.

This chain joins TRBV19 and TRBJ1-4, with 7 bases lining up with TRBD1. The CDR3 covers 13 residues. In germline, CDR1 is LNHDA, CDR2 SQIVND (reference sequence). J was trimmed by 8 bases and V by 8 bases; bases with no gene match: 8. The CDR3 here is CASSTGAREKLFF. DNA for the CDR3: TGTGCCAGTTCCACAGGGGCGAGGGAAAAACTGTTTTTT.

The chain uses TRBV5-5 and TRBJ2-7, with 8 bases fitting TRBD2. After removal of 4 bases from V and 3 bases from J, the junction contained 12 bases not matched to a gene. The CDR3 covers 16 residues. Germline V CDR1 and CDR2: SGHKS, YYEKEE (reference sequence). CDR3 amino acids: CASSRVPGGTNYEQYF. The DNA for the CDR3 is TGTGCCAGCAGCCGTGTACCGGGGGGGACCAACTACGAGCAGTACTTC.

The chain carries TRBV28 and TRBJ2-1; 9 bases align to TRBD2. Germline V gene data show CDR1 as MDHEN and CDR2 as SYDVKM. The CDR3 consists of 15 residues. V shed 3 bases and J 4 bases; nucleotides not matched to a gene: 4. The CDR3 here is CASSFPGLAYNEQFF. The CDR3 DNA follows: TGTGCCAGCAGTTTCCCTGGACTAGCGTACAATGAGCAGTTCTTC.

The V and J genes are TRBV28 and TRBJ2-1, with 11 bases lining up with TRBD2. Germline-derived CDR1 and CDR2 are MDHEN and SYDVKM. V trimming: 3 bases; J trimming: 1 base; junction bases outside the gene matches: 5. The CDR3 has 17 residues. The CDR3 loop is CASSLTSGDESYNEQFF. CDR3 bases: TGTGCCAGCAGTTTGACTAGCGGGGATGAGTCCTACAATGAGCAGTTCTTC.

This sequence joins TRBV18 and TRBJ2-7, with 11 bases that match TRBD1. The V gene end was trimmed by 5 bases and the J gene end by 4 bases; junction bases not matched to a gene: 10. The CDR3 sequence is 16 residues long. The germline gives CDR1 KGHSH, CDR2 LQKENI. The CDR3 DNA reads TGTGCCAGCTCATCCTCACCGGGACAGGGGGTTTACGAGCAGTACTTC. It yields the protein CASSSSPGQGVYEQYF.